These 24 T cell receptor beta chains share one sample of origin, sequenced in a study of regulatory dendritic cells for organ transplantation. Generated by immunoSEQ multiplex PCR, the TCRdb table keeps only in-frame clones and is missing some. In the table there are about 34,000 clones, 70% to 90% of which are singletons. Sequenced input: naive CD4+ T cells from blood. Indicated subset: CD45RA+ naive T cells. These receptors originate from a human donor in good health.

The genes are TRBV13 and TRBJ1-2; 7 positions agree with TRBD1. This CDR3 is 15 amino acids long. The germline V gene has CDR1 PRHDT and CDR2 FYEKMQ (reference sequence). Losses at the gene ends were 1 base for V and 0 bases for J; bases not matched to a gene: 2. CDR3 amino acids: CASSLVGQANYGYTF. The CDR3, as DNA: TGTGCCAGCAGCTTAGTAGGACAGGCTAACTATGGCTACACCTTC.

The CDR3 DNA is TGCGCCAGCAGCCAAGGGGGCGGATCGAACACCGGGGAGCTGTTTTTT. Protein sequence: CASSQGGGSNTGELFF. This chain links TRBV4-1 with TRBJ2-2, with D possibly TRBD1 on 5 matching bases. Germline V gives CDR1 MGHRA, CDR2 YSYEKL. CDR3 length equals 16 residues. Trimming removed 1 base at V and 0 bases at J, with 9 bases between.

This chain joins TRBV25-1 and TRBJ2-2; no reliable D call. Germline assignment: CDR1 MGHDK and CDR2 SYGVNS. The V and J ends lost 4 bases and 8 bases respectively, with 8 bases between them. The CDR3 is made up of 12 amino acids. CDR3 loop: CASSGRSGELFF. The DNA of the CDR3 is TGTGCCAGCAGTGGCCGGTCTGGGGAGCTGTTTTTT.

The chain uses TRBV11-3 and TRBJ2-5; TRBD2 is a possible D gene (6 bases). Germline CDR1 SGHNT, CDR2 YENEEA. This CDR3 has 15 amino acids. Between the trimmed V and J ends, which lost 0 bases and 5 bases, there was a span of 13 bases. The CDR3 loop is CASSLEGLEGETQYF. CDR3 bases: TGTGCCAGCAGCTTAGAGGGTCTGGAGGGTGAGACCCAGTACTTC.

The chain recombines TRBV9 with TRBJ1-2; unclear D gene. Germline assignment: CDR1 SGDLS and CDR2 YYNGEE. The CDR3 runs 15 residues. Trimming took 3 bases from V and 8 from J, leaving 20 bases between them. CDR3 DNA sequence: TGTGCCAGCAGCGCGAGGGTGGGATTAAGTGGAGGCTACACCTTC. Its translation is CASSARVGLSGGYTF.

V usage is TRBV27 and J usage is TRBJ1-4, with D possibly TRBD1 on 5 matching bases. This CDR3 comprises 16 residues. V lost 2 bases, J lost 3 bases, and 13 bases lay in between. Germline V gene data show CDR1 as MNHEY and CDR2 as SMNVEV (reference sequence). CDR3 nucleotide sequence: TGTGCCAGCAGTTTACAGGGTGCCCTATCTAATGAAAAACTGTTTTTT. Its translation: CASSLQGALSNEKLFF. Full variable domain (missing parts from reference TRBV27 and TRBJ1-4): EAQVTQNPRYLITVTGKKLTVTCSQNMNHEYMSWYRQDPGLGLRQIYYSMNVEVTDKGDVPEGYKVSRKEKRNFPLILESPSPNQTSLYFCASSLQGALSNEKLFFGSGTQLSVL.

The V and J genes are TRBV7-8 and TRBJ1-2; a weak D match, TRBD1 (6 bases). V was pared by 2 bases and J by 1 base, with 11 bases between. Per germline, CDR1 SGHVS and CDR2 FQNEAQ. The CDR3 loop spans 15 amino acids. Written as DNA, the CDR3 is TGTGCCAGCAGCTTAACACAGGGCCTTAACTATGGCTACACCTTC. It encodes CASSLTQGLNYGYTF.

This clone showed up just once. The J gene is TRBJ2-2, the V gene TRBV23-1; the match to TRBD1 covers 7 bases. TRBV23-1 is assigned to the ORF class and has an uncertain function. J gave up 3 bases and V 5 bases, and 3 bases lay outside the gene matches. This CDR3 has 14 residues. Here the CDR3 reads CASSSGTDTGELFF. The CDR3 region has the DNA TGCGCCAGCAGTTCCGGGACAGACACCGGGGAGCTGTTTTTT.

V and J are TRBV5-4 and TRBJ1-2; D not certain. The CDR3 consists of 14 residues. The germline gives CDR1 SGHNT, CDR2 YYREEE (reference sequence). V gave up 0 bases and J gave up 3 bases, with 9 bases separating them. The CDR3 is CASSLAGVDYGYTF. CDR3 coding DNA: TGTGCCAGCAGCTTGGCCGGAGTAGACTATGGCTACACCTTC.

The rearrangement links TRBV2 to TRBJ1-2; TRBD1 matches 7 bases. The CDR3 consists of 17 residues. Germline V gene sequence: CDR1 SNHLY, CDR2 FYNNEI. J gave up 8 bases and V 9 bases, and 24 bases lay outside the gene matches. CDR3: CARLNTVGLTGNLGYTF. In nucleotides, the CDR3 is TGTGCCAGACTCAACACCGTCGGCCTGACAGGGAACCTAGGCTACACCTTC.

J is TRBJ1-1 and V is TRBV27; D possibly corresponds to TRBD1 (5 bases). The CDR3 sequence is 13 residues long. Deletions cut 3 bases from V and 3 bases from J, with 8 bases between. Germline CDR1 and CDR2: MNHEY and SMNVEV (reference sequence). The CDR3 DNA is TGTGCCAGCAGTTTCAAGGGGTACACTGAAGCTTTCTTT. It encodes CASSFKGYTEAFF.

The rearrangement links TRBV28 to TRBJ2-2; D possibly corresponds to TRBD2 (5 bases). The CDR3 covers 16 residues. V lost 9 bases to trimming and J lost 4 bases, with 21 bases between them. Germline-derived CDR1 and CDR2 are MDHEN and SYDVKM. The CDR3 DNA follows: TGTGCCAGTAGCGAATGGGGTCCATACAGCACCGGGGAGCTGTTTTTT. Protein product: CASSEWGPYSTGELFF.

The count of this clone is one. This chain joins TRBV6-6 and TRBJ1-1, with D perhaps TRBD1 (6 bases). The V gene lost 0 bases and the J gene lost 5 bases, with 13 bases spanning the gap. Germline values: CDR1 MNHNY, CDR2 SVGAGI (reference sequence). The CDR3 contains 15 residues. CDR3 loop: CASSYSRHQGTEAFF. CDR3 nucleotide sequence: TGTGCCAGCAGTTACTCCAGACACCAGGGGACTGAAGCTTTCTTT.

This sequence joins TRBV5-1 and TRBJ1-1; D unclear. Per germline, CDR1 SGHRS and CDR2 YFSETQ. The germline V and J ends were trimmed by 0 bases and 2 bases, with 5 bases remaining between them. This CDR3 spans 13 amino acids. CDR3: CASSLERNTEAFF. The DNA of the CDR3 is TGCGCCAGCAGCTTGGAGAGAAACACTGAAGCTTTCTTT.

The rearrangement links TRBV7-6 to TRBJ1-1, with no clear D. Germline V gives CDR1 SGHVS, CDR2 FNYEAQ. Trimming left V 1 base short and J 5 bases short, with 8 bases between. This CDR3 has 13 amino acids. The DNA for the CDR3 is TGTGCCAGCAGCTTAGGTTCGTCTACTGAAGCTTTCTTT. Its translation is CASSLGSSTEAFF. Based on the CDR3 plus reference TRBV7-6 and TRBJ1-1, the full variable domain is GAGVSQSPRYKVTKRGQDVALRCDPISGHVSLYWYRQALGQGPEFLTYFNYEAQQDKSGLPNDRFSAERPEGSISTLTIQRTEQRDSAMYRCASSLGSSTEAFFGQGTRLTVV.

The chain carries TRBV7-9 and TRBJ2-3, with 12 nucleotides matching TRBD2. CDR1 SEHNR and CDR2 FQNEAQ come from the germline V gene (reference sequence). V was clipped by 4 bases and J by 5 bases; unmatched bases: 13. This CDR3 is 18 amino acids long. DNA of the CDR3: TGTGCCAGCAGCTCGACTAGCGGGGGCACCCAGTTCGGAGATACGCAGTATTTT. This translates into CASSSTSGGTQFGDTQYF.

The V and J genes are TRBV6-5 and TRBJ1-1; 8 nucleotides align to TRBD1. CDR3 length equals 14 residues. Germline CDR1 reads MNHEY; CDR2 reads SVGAGI. V was clipped by 2 bases and J by 11 bases; unmatched bases: 10. CDR3 sequence (DNA): TGTGCCAGCAGTTACGCAGGGGGCGGAGAACGTGCTTTCTTT. It codes for CASSYAGGGERAFF.

V and J are TRBV21-1 and TRBJ2-5; the DNA was not used to check the table's D call, TRBD2. TRBV21-1 is classified as a pseudogene. This CDR3 comprises 15 residues. CDR3 bases: TGTGCCAGCAGCCACGGGAGAGAGACTTTAGAGACCCAGTACTTC. The encoded protein is CASSHGRETLETQYF.

The chain has TRBV7-2 and TRBJ2-7; maybe TRBD2 (5 bases). This CDR3 region has 13 residues. Germline V gene lookup returns CDR1 SGHTA and CDR2 FQGNSA. V was clipped by 3 bases and J by 7 bases, with 13 bases between them. The DNA for the CDR3 is TGTGCCAGCAGCTTTCCGGACTTGGGTGAGCAGTACTTC. This encodes CASSFPDLGEQYF.

V gene TRBV7-3 combines with J gene TRBJ2-1; 7 bases are shared with TRBD2. Germline V CDR1 and CDR2: SGHTA, FQGTGA. The CDR3 is made up of 14 amino acids. V dropped 5 bases and J dropped 9; count of bases not matched to a gene: 10. The CDR3 here is CASSPGGNLPEQFF. DNA for the CDR3: TGTGCCAGCAGCCCCGGGGGGAACCTCCCTGAGCAGTTCTTC.

The chain recombines TRBV5-4 with TRBJ2-5; D call uncertain. Trimming stripped 0 bases from V and 2 bases from J, with 5 bases between. Germline-derived CDR1 and CDR2 are SGHNT and YYREEE (reference sequence). This CDR3 comprises 13 residues. The CDR3 coding sequence is TGTGCCAGCAGCTTGGTAGGGCAAGAGACCCAGTACTTC. Amino acids: CASSLVGQETQYF.

V is TRBV6-6 and J is TRBJ2-7, with 7 bases matching TRBD1. The CDR3 loop spans 13 amino acids. Germline V gene data show CDR1 as MNHNY and CDR2 as SVGAGI (reference sequence). The V and J ends lost 6 bases and 4 bases, in that order; junction bases with no gene match: 6. DNA for the CDR3: TGTGCCAGCAGAAAAGACAGGGAGTACGAGCAGTACTTC. Translating gives CASRKDREYEQYF.

The chain is built from TRBV7-2 and TRBJ2-1; D gene uncertain. Trimming took off 1 base at V and 3 bases at J, with 4 bases between the two ends. CDR3 size: 13 residues. Germline V gives CDR1 SGHTA, CDR2 FQGNSA. In DNA, the CDR3 is TGTGCCAGCAGCTTAGGGAGCTACAATGAGCAGTTCTTC. Translated: CASSLGSYNEQFF. Full variable domain (outside the CDR3, taken from reference TRBV7-2 and TRBJ2-1): GAGVSQSPSNKVTEKGKDVELRCDPISGHTALYWYRQSLGQGLEFLIYFQGNSAPDKSGLPSDRFSAERTGGSVSTLTIQRTQQEDSAVYLCASSLGSYNEQFFGPGTRLTVL.

The genes are TRBV5-4 and TRBJ2-3; D might be TRBD1 (5 bases). Trimming took off 0 bases at V and 0 bases at J, with 11 bases between the two ends. CDR3 length: 16 residues. Per germline, CDR1 SGHNT and CDR2 YYREEE (reference sequence). In DNA form, the CDR3 reads TGTGCCAGCAGCTTGGACAGGATACAAAGCACAGATACGCAGTATTTT. The encoded protein is CASSLDRIQSTDTQYF. The whole variable domain, filled in from reference TRBV5-4 and TRBJ2-3, reads ETGVTQSPTHLIKTRGQQVTLRCSSQSGHNTVSWYQQALGQGPQFIFQYYREEENGRGNFPPRFSGLQFPNYSSELNVNALELDDSALYLCASSLDRIQSTDTQYFGPGTRLTVL.